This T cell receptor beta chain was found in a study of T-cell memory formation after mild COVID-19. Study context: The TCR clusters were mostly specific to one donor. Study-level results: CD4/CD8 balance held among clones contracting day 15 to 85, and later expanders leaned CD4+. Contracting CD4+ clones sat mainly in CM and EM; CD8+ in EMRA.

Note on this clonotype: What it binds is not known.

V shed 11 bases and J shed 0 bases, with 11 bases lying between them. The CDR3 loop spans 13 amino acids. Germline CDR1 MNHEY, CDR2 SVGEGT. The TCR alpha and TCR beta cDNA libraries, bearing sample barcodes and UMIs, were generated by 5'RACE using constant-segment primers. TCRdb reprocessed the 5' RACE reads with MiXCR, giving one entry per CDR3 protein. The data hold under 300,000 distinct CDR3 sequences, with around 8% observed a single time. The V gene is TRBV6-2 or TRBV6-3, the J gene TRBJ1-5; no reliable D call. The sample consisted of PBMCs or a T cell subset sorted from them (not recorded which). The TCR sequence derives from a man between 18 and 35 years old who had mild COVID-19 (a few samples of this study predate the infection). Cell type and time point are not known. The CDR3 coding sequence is TGTGCCTGCAACCTTAATAGCAATCAGCCCCAGCATTTT. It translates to CACNLNSNQPQHF.